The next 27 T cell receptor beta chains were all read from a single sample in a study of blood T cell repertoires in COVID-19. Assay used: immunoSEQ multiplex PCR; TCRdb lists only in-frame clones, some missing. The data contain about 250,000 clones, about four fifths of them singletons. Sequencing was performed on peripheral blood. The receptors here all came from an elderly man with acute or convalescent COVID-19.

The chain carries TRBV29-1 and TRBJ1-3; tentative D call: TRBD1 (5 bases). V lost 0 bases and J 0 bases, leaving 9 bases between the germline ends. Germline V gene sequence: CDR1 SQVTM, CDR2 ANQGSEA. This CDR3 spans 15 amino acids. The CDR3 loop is CSVEDVGGSGNTIYF. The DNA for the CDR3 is TGCAGCGTTGAAGATGTGGGGGGCTCTGGAAACACCATATATTTT.

Here the CDR3 reads CASSRSGGDRSYGYTF. The CDR3 DNA sequence: TGTGCCAGCAGCCGATCCGGAGGGGACAGGTCCTATGGCTACACCTTC. The rearrangement links TRBV7-9 to TRBJ1-2; 8 bases agree with TRBD1. After removal of 5 bases from V and 4 bases from J, the junction contained 12 bases not matched to a gene. CDR3 length equals 16 residues. Germline V CDR1 and CDR2: SEHNR, FQNEAQ (reference sequence).

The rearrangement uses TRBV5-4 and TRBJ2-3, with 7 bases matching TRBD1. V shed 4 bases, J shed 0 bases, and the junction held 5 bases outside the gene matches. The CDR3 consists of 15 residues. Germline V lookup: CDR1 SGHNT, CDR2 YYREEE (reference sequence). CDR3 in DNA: TGTGCCAGCAGCCTTGGGACAGCAAGCACAGATACGCAGTATTTT. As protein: CASSLGTASTDTQYF. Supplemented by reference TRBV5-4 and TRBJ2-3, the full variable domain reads ETGVTQSPTHLIKTRGQQVTLRCSSQSGHNTVSWYQQALGQGPQFIFQYYREEENGRGNFPPRFSGLQFPNYSSELNVNALELDDSALYLCASSLGTASTDTQYFGPGTRLTVL.

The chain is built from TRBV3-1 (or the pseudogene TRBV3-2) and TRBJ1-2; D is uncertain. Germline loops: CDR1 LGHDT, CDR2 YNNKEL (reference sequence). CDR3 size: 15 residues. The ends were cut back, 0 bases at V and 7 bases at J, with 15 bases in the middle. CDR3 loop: CASSQDHRGGGGYTF. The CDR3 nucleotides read TGTGCCAGCAGCCAAGATCACCGGGGTGGTGGTGGCTACACCTTC.

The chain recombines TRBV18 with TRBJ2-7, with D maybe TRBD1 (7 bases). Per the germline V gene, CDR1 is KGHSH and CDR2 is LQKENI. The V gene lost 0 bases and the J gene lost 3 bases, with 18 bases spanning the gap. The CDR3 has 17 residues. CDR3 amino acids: CASSPPRGAGGLYEQYF. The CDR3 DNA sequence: TGTGCCAGCTCACCACCGAGAGGGGCAGGGGGACTCTACGAGCAGTACTTC.

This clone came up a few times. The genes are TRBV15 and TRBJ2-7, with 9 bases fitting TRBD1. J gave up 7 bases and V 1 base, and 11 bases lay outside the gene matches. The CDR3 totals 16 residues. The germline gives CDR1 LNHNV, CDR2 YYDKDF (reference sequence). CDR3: CATSRGVGQGLGEQYF. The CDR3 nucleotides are TGTGCCACCAGCAGAGGAGTGGGACAGGGATTAGGGGAGCAGTACTTC. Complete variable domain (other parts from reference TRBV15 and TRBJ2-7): DAMVIQNPRYQVTQFGKPVTLSCSQTLNHNVMYWYQQKSSQAPKLLFHYYDKDFNNEADTPDNFQSRRPNTSFCFLDIRSPGLGDTAMYLCATSRGVGQGLGEQYFGPGTRLTVT.

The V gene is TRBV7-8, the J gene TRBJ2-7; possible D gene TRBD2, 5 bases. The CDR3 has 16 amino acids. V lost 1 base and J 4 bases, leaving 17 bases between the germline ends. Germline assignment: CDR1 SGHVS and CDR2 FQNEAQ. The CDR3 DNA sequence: TGTGCCAGCAGCTTAGGACCCGGGCTCCGGGAATACGAGCAGTACTTC. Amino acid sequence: CASSLGPGLREYEQYF.

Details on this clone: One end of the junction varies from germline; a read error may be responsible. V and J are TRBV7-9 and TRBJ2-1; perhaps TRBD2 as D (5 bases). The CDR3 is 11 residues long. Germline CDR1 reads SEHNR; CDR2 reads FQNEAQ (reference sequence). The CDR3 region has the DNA TGTGCCAGCAGCCGGGATGGGGAAGTCGTCTTC. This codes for CASSRDGEVVF. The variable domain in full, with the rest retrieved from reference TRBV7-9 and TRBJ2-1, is DTGVSQNPRHKITKRGQNVTFRCDPISEHNRLYWYRQTLGQGPEFLTYFQNEAQLEKSRLLSDRFSAERPKGSFSTLEIQRTEQGDSAMYLCASSRDGEVVFGPGTRLTVL.

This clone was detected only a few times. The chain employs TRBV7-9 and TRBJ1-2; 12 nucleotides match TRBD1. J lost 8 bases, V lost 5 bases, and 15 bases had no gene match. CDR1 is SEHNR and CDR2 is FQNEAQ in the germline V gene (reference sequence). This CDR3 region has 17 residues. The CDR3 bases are TGTGCCAGCAGCGGCCCCGGGACAGGGGGCGTCGGGTTCGGCTACACCTTC. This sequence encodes CASSGPGTGGVGFGYTF.

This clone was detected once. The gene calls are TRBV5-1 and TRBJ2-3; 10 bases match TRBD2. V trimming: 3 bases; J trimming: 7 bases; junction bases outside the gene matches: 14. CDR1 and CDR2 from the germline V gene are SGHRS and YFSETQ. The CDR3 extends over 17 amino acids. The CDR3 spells CASSYAASGGSHHTQYF. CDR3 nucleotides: TGCGCCAGCAGCTACGCGGCTAGCGGGGGCTCCCACCATACGCAGTATTTT.

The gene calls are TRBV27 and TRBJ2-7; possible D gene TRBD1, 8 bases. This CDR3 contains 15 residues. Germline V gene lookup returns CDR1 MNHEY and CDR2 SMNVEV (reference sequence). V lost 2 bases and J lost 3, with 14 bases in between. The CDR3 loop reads CASSLRGDRRYEQYF. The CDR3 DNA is TGTGCCAGCAGTTTACGGGGGGACAGGCGCTACGAGCAGTACTTC.

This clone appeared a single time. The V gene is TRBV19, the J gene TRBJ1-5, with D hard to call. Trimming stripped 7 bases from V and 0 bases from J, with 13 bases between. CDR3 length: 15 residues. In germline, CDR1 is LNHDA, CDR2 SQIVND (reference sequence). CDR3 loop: CASNVAAGSNQPQHF. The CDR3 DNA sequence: TGTGCCAGTAACGTAGCGGCGGGTAGCAATCAGCCCCAGCATTTT.

The CDR3 loop reads CASSPVGGANTEAFF. CDR3 nucleotide sequence: TGTGCCAGCTCACCAGTCGGGGGGGCGAACACTGAAGCTTTCTTT. The J gene is TRBJ1-1, the V gene TRBV18, with a tentative D call TRBD1 (6 bases). In germline, CDR1 is KGHSH, CDR2 LQKENI. V lost 2 bases and J lost 1, with 11 bases in between. The CDR3 has 15 residues.

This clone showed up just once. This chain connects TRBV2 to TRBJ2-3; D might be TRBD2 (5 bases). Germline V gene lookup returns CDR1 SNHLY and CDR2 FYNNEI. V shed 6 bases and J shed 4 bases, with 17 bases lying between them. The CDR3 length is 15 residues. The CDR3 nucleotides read TGTGCCAGCAGGGAGACTAATAGGTTGGCAGATACGCAGTATTTT. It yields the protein CASRETNRLADTQYF. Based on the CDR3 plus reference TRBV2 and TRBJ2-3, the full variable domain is EPEVTQTPSHQVTQMGQEVILRCVPISNHLYFYWYRQILGQKVEFLVSFYNNEISEKSEIFDDQFSVERPDGSNFTLKIRSTKLEDSAMYFCASRETNRLADTQYFGPGTRLTVL.

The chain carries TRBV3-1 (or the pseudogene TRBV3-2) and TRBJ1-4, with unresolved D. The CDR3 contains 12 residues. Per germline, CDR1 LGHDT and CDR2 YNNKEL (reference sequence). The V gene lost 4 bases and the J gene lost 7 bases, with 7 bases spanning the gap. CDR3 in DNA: TGTGCCAGCAGCCCAAGCCTTGAAAAACTGTTTTTT. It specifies CASSPSLEKLFF.

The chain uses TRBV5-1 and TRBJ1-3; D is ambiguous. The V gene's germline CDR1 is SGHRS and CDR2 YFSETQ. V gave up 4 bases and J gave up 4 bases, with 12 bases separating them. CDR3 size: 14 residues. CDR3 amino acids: CASSPTTRGNTIYF. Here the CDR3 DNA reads TGCGCCAGCAGCCCTACGACACGAGGAAACACCATATATTTT.

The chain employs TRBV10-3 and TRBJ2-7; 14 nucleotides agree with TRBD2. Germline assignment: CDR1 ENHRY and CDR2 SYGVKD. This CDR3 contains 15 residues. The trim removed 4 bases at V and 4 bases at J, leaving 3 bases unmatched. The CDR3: CAISGGLAGAYEQYF. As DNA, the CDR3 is TGTGCCATCAGTGGGGGACTAGCGGGAGCATACGAGCAGTACTTC.

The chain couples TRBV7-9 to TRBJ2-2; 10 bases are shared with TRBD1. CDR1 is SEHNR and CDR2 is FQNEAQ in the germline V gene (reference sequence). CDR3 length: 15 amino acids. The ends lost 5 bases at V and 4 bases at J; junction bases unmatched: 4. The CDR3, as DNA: TGTGCCAGCAGCCGGACAGGGGGACGCACCGGGGAGCTGTTTTTT. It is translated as CASSRTGGRTGELFF. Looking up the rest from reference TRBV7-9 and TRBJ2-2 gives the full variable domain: DTGVSQNPRHKITKRGQNVTFRCDPISEHNRLYWYRQTLGQGPEFLTYFQNEAQLEKSRLLSDRFSAERPKGSFSTLEIQRTEQGDSAMYLCASSRTGGRTGELFFGEGSRLTVL.

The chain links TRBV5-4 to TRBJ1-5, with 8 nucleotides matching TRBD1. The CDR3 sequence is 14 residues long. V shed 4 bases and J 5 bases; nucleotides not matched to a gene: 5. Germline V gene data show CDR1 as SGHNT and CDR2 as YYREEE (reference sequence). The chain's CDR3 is CASSMTGDDQPQHF. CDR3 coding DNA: TGTGCCAGCAGCATGACAGGGGACGATCAGCCCCAGCATTTT.

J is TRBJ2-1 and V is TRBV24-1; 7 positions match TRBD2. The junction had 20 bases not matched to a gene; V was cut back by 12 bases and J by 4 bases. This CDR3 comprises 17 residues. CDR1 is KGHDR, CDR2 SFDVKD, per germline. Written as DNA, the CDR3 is TGTGCCGTGGGGGGGAAAAAGGGAGGCCGCGTTTACAATGAGCAGTTCTTC. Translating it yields CAVGGKKGGRVYNEQFF.

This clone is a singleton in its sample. CDR3 bases: TGCAGCGCCGGTCGGGGTTTTAGTGAAAAACTGTTTTTT. Translation gives CSAGRGFSEKLFF. V gene TRBV29-1 combines with J gene TRBJ1-4; no clear D gene. CDR1 SQVTM and CDR2 ANQGSEA come from the germline V gene. Trimming removed 7 bases from V and 7 bases from J, with 16 bases in between. The CDR3 totals 13 residues.

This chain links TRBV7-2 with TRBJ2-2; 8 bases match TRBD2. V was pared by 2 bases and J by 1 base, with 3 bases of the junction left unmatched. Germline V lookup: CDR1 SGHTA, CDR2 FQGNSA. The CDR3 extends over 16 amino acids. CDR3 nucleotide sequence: TGTGCCAGCAGCTTAACCGGGACTAGGAACACCGGGGAGCTGTTTTTT. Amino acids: CASSLTGTRNTGELFF.

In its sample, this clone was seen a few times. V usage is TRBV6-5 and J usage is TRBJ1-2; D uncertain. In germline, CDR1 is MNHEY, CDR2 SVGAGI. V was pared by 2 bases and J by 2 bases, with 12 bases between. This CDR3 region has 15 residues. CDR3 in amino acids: CASSYGRRRNYGYTF. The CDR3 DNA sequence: TGTGCCAGCAGTTACGGTAGGCGGCGGAACTATGGCTACACCTTC.

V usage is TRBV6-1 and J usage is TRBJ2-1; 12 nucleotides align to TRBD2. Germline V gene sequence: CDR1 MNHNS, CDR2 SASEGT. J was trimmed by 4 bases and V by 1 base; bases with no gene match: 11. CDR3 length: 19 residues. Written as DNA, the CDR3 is TGTGCCAGCAGTGAAGTAGCGCGGCGGCTAGCGGGGGGGTACAATGAGCAGTTCTTC. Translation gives CASSEVARRLAGGYNEQFF.

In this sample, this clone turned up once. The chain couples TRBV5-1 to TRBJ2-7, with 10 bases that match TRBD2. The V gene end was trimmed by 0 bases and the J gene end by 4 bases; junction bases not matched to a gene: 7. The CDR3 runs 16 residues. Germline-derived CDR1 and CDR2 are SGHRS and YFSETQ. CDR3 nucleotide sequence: TGCGCCAGCAGCTTGGGGGGCACGGGACTAGCGTACGAGCAGTACTTC. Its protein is CASSLGGTGLAYEQYF.

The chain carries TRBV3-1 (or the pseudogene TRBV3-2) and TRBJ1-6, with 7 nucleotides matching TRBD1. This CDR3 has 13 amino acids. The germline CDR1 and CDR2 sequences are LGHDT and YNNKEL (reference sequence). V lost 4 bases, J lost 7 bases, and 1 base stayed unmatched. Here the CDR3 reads CASSPGQNSPLHF. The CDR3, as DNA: TGTGCCAGCAGCCCGGGACAGAATTCACCCCTCCACTTT.

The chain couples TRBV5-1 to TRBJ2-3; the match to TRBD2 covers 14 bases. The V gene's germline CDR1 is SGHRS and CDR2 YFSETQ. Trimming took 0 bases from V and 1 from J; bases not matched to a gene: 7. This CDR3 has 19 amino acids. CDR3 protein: CASSLAGTSGRRGTDTQYF. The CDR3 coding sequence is TGCGCCAGCAGCTTGGCCGGGACTAGCGGGAGAAGGGGCACAGATACGCAGTATTTT.